One sample yielded the 28 T cell receptor beta chains listed below, sequenced in a study of cytomegalovirus exposure and HLA in healthy donors. PCR involved 60 Vbeta and 13 Jbeta primers. Generated by immunoSEQ multiplex PCR, the TCRdb table keeps only in-frame clones and is missing some. Here the sample spans approximately 130,000 clones, 75% to 85% being singletons. Sequenced sample: PBMCs. The receptors derive from a woman in her forties or fifties in good health and CMV-seropositive.

The chain employs TRBV9 and TRBJ2-5; D may be TRBD1 (6 bases). CDR3 length: 15 residues. V shed 0 bases and J shed 5 bases, with 14 bases lying between them. Germline-derived CDR1 and CDR2 are SGDLS and YYNGEE. The CDR3 region has the DNA TGTGCCAGCAGCGTAGGATCAGGGGTCGGGGAGACCCAGTACTTC. As protein: CASSVGSGVGETQYF.

V usage is TRBV30 and J usage is TRBJ1-1, with TRBD1 as a possible D gene (6 bases). Germline V CDR1 and CDR2: GTSNPN, SVGIG (reference sequence). The CDR3 totals 12 residues. V shed 5 bases and J shed 10 bases, with 17 bases lying between them. The CDR3, as DNA: TGTGCCTGGGACAGGCTCCCCCCCGGAGCTTTCTTT. It translates to CAWDRLPPGAFF.

This clone has just a few counts. This chain uses TRBV5-4 with TRBJ1-1, with a weak D call TRBD1 (6 bases). CDR1 and CDR2 from the germline V gene are SGHNT and YYREEE (reference sequence). The V and J ends lost 5 bases and 5 bases respectively, with 19 bases between them. There are 15 residues in the CDR3. Written as DNA, the CDR3 is TGTGCCAGCAGTTACCCAGGACAGCGAAGGACTGAAGCTTTCTTT. Translating gives CASSYPGQRRTEAFF.

The V call is TRBV28, the J call TRBJ2-1, with TRBD2 matching over 7 bases. This CDR3 contains 13 residues. The germline gives CDR1 MDHEN, CDR2 SYDVKM. The trim removed 2 bases at V and 12 bases at J, leaving 7 bases unmatched. This CDR3 is CASSLSSGEGQFF. In nucleotides, the CDR3 is TGTGCCAGCAGTTTAAGTTCGGGGGAGGGGCAGTTCTTC.

The V call is TRBV5-1, the J call TRBJ1-4; no firm D call. The CDR3 spans 15 residues. Trimming shortened V by 0 bases and J by 0 bases, and 6 bases separated the two germline ends. Germline V gene sequence: CDR1 SGHRS, CDR2 YFSETQ. The CDR3 is CASSLGTATNEKLFF. The CDR3, as DNA: TGCGCCAGCAGCTTGGGGACTGCAACTAATGAAAAACTGTTTTTT.

V usage is TRBV7-9 and J usage is TRBJ2-7, with 12 nucleotides matching TRBD2. The CDR3 is made up of 16 amino acids. CDR1 is SEHNR and CDR2 is FQNEAQ in the germline V gene (reference sequence). J gave up 4 bases and V 3 bases, and 7 bases lay outside the gene matches. The CDR3 nucleotides read TGTGCCAGCAGCTTGGGGACTAGCGGGTCTAAATACGAGCAGTACTTC. Translated: CASSLGTSGSKYEQYF.

V is TRBV5-1 and J is TRBJ2-3, with 7 bases that match TRBD1. CDR3 length: 14 residues. The V gene's germline CDR1 is SGHRS and CDR2 YFSETQ. The trim removed 6 bases at V and 2 bases at J, leaving 6 bases unmatched. The CDR3 nucleotides are TGCGCCAGCAATACAGGGGCCTTCACAGATACGCAGTATTTT. It encodes CASNTGAFTDTQYF.

The chain carries TRBV7-9 and TRBJ2-1; D is unclear. Per the germline V gene, CDR1 is SEHNR and CDR2 is FQNEAQ (reference sequence). The V gene lost 5 bases and the J gene lost 5 bases, with 7 bases spanning the gap. The CDR3 spans 12 residues. In DNA, the CDR3 is TGTGCCAGCAGCACGCGGAACAATGAGCAGTTCTTC. The encoded protein is CASSTRNNEQFF.

V gene TRBV5-8 combines with J gene TRBJ1-3; TRBD1 is a possible D gene (5 bases). Trimming took 5 bases from V and 10 from J, leaving 7 bases between them. From germline, CDR1 is SGHTS and CDR2 YDEGEE. The CDR3 is made up of 10 amino acids. The CDR3 here is CASSRGTIYF. DNA of the CDR3: TGTGCCAGCAGTAGGGGAACCATATATTTT.

This clone was seen only a few times. A much more abundant neighbour one base away suggests this may be a read error. Distinct nucleotide sequences in the sample also encode this CDR3. The V gene is TRBV30, the J gene TRBJ1-5; D unresolved. The germline CDR1 and CDR2 sequences are GTSNPN and SVGIG (reference sequence). There are 13 residues in the CDR3. The CDR3 coding sequence is TGTGCCTGGACAGAAGATAGCAATCAGCCCCAGCATTTC. This gives the protein CAWTEDSNQPQHF.

This chain connects TRBV5-1 to TRBJ2-5, with unresolved D. The J call is doubtful: the DNA matches TRBJ2-7 better. This CDR3 region has 14 residues. The germline V gene encodes CDR1 SGHRS and CDR2 YFSETQ. The DNA for the CDR3 is TGCGCCAGCAGCTTGGGGTTTAGCTCCTACGAGCAGTACTTC. Its protein is CASSLGFSSYEQYF.

The chain employs TRBV30 and TRBJ2-2, with 8 bases that match TRBD2. This CDR3 contains 15 residues. Trimming at V came to 1 base and at J to 4 bases, leaving 5 bases not matched to a gene. Germline-derived CDR1 and CDR2 are GTSNPN and SVGIG (reference sequence). CDR3 DNA: TGTGCCTGGAGTGAGCGGGAGCTTGCCACCGGGGAGCTGTTTTTT. Translating it yields CAWSERELATGELFF.

The chain couples TRBV4-3 to TRBJ2-1; TRBD2 agrees at 10 bases. CDR1 is LGHNA, CDR2 YSLEER, per germline. The CDR3 has 17 amino acids. V trimming: 4 bases; J trimming: 6 bases; junction bases outside the gene matches: 12. This chain's CDR3 is CASSRLAGARAPNEQFF. The CDR3 nucleotides are TGCGCCAGCAGCCGCCTAGCGGGGGCCCGTGCCCCCAATGAGCAGTTCTTC.

The rearrangement links TRBV6-4 to TRBJ2-1; 7 nucleotides align to TRBD2. Germline assignment: CDR1 MRHNA and CDR2 SNTAGT. The CDR3 totals 15 residues. V was pared by 6 bases and J by 5 bases, with 10 bases of the junction left unmatched. The CDR3 bases are TGTGCCAGCAGACCCGGGACTAACGATCACAATGAGCAGTTCTTC. Translating it yields CASRPGTNDHNEQFF.

This clone was seen more than once but under ten times. The chain is built from TRBV19 and TRBJ1-1; D is unresolved. This CDR3 region has 10 residues. Germline values: CDR1 LNHDA, CDR2 SQIVND (reference sequence). The CDR3 reads CTAQHGAFFF. The CDR3 bases are TGTACGGCCCAGCATGGAGCTTTCTTCTTT.

The chain combines TRBV5-1 with TRBJ1-1; D is undetermined. The V and J ends lost 3 bases and 1 base respectively, with 10 bases between them. This CDR3 is built from 14 residues. CDR1 and CDR2 from the germline V gene are SGHRS and YFSETQ. The CDR3 region is CASSYDTWNTEAFF. In DNA, the CDR3 is TGCGCCAGCAGCTACGACACCTGGAACACTGAAGCTTTCTTT.

The chain combines TRBV27 with TRBJ2-1; 16 bases line up with TRBD2. The CDR3 is 17 residues long. Looked up from germline, CDR1 is MNHEY and CDR2 is SMNVEV (reference sequence). V lost 6 bases to trimming and J lost 10 bases; unmatched junction nucleotides: 12. CDR3 sequence reads: CASSHPPGLAGGREQFF. As DNA, the CDR3 is TGTGCCAGCAGCCACCCCCCGGGACTAGCGGGGGGGAGGGAGCAGTTCTTC.

This clone has only one observation. This chain joins TRBV29-1 and TRBJ2-2; D unresolved. Trimming removed 5 bases at V and 8 bases at J, with 6 bases between. Per the germline V gene, CDR1 is SQVTM and CDR2 is ANQGSEA. The CDR3 is 10 amino acids. Here the CDR3 DNA reads TGCAGCGTTTTTATGGGGGAGCTGTTTTTT. This codes for CSVFMGELFF.

V and J are TRBV2 and TRBJ2-7; 7 bases match TRBD1. CDR1 SNHLY and CDR2 FYNNEI come from the germline V gene. V shed 6 bases and J 3 bases; nucleotides not matched to a gene: 5. The CDR3 extends over 13 amino acids. The CDR3 region is CASSGQVVYEQYF. Written as DNA, the CDR3 is TGTGCCAGCAGCGGACAGGTTGTCTACGAGCAGTACTTC.

This rearrangement joins TRBV5-1 to TRBJ1-5, with a tentative D call TRBD1 (6 bases). The CDR3 loop spans 13 amino acids. CDR1 is SGHRS and CDR2 is YFSETQ in the germline V gene. The V and J ends lost 2 bases and 4 bases respectively, with 7 bases between them. The CDR3 loop reads CASSFRGNQPQHF. CDR3 in DNA: TGCGCCAGCAGCTTCAGGGGTAATCAGCCCCAGCATTTT. Complete variable domain (other parts from reference TRBV5-1 and TRBJ1-5): KAGVTQTPRYLIKTRGQQVTLSCSPISGHRSVSWYQQTPGQGLQFLFEYFSETQRNKGNFPGRFSGRQFSNSRSEMNVSTLELGDSALYLCASSFRGNQPQHFGDGTRLSIL.

The chain has TRBV9 and TRBJ1-4; 8 positions match TRBD1. The junction had 6 bases not matched to a gene; V was cut back by 6 bases and J by 11 bases. Germline CDR1 and CDR2: SGDLS and YYNGEE. The length of the CDR3 is 12 residues. The CDR3 region is CASTVRTGKLFF. The CDR3 DNA sequence: TGTGCCAGCACCGTCAGGACAGGGAAACTGTTTTTT.

On this clone: Mismatch with germline at one junction end may stem from a read error. V usage is TRBV7-3 and J usage is TRBJ2-5, with a weak D call TRBD2 (6 bases). This CDR3 is built from 13 residues. The V gene's germline CDR1 is SGHTA and CDR2 FQGTGA. CDR3 sequence reads: CASSLRREETQYF. The CDR3 DNA reads as TGTGCCAGCAGCTTAAGGAGGGAAGAGACTCAGTACTTC.

This clone was counted only a few times. This chain links TRBV30 with TRBJ1-1; weak D call: TRBD1 (5 bases). The CDR3 consists of 12 residues. Germline CDR1 is GTSNPN and CDR2 is SVGIG (reference sequence). Trimming took off 4 bases at V and 8 bases at J, with 14 bases between the two ends. The CDR3 spells CAWTSGVGEAFF. Written as DNA, the CDR3 is TGTGCCTGGACCTCGGGGGTGGGGGAAGCTTTCTTT.

This clone appeared once. The chain recombines TRBV7-2 with TRBJ2-1; D might be TRBD1 (6 bases). The CDR3 contains 15 residues. In germline, CDR1 is SGHTA, CDR2 FQGNSA. V lost 2 bases to trimming and J lost 4 bases, with 12 bases between them. The CDR3 sequence is CASSLMGAQYNEQFF. DNA of the CDR3: TGTGCCAGCAGCTTAATGGGGGCGCAGTACAATGAGCAGTTCTTC.

The chain recombines TRBV28 with TRBJ2-1, with 7 bases that match TRBD2. J lost 4 bases, V lost 5 bases, and 8 bases had no gene match. The CDR3 consists of 15 residues. Germline V gene sequence: CDR1 MDHEN, CDR2 SYDVKM. CDR3: CASSPPSGNYNEQFF. The CDR3 DNA reads TGTGCCAGCAGTCCACCCAGCGGGAATTACAATGAGCAGTTCTTC.

This chain joins TRBV15 and TRBJ2-7; D perhaps matches TRBD1 (6 bases). There are 15 residues in the CDR3. Trimming removed 3 bases from V and 5 bases from J, with 17 bases in between. Germline CDR1 and CDR2: LNHNV and YYDKDF (reference sequence). The CDR3 loop reads CATSSNRARFHEQYF. The CDR3 DNA follows: TGTGCCACCAGCAGCAACAGGGCGCGATTCCACGAGCAGTACTTC. The whole variable domain, remainder taken from reference TRBV15 and TRBJ2-7, is DAMVIQNPRYQVTQFGKPVTLSCSQTLNHNVMYWYQQKSSQAPKLLFHYYDKDFNNEADTPDNFQSRRPNTSFCFLDIRSPGLGDTAMYLCATSSNRARFHEQYFGPGTRLTVT.

The genes are TRBV7-2 and TRBJ2-5, with TRBD2 identical over 9 bases. Unmatched junction bases numbered 4, after V lost 4 bases and J lost 4 bases. Germline V gene data show CDR1 as SGHTA and CDR2 as FQGNSA. The CDR3 is made up of 14 amino acids. As DNA, the CDR3 is TGTGCCAGCAGCTGGGGCGGGGGGGTAGAGACCCAGTACTTC. Translated: CASSWGGGVETQYF.

This clone was seen a few times. The rearrangement uses TRBV18 and TRBJ1-3, with 7 bases identical to TRBD1. The germline CDR1 and CDR2 sequences are KGHSH and LQKENI. The CDR3 contains 19 residues. The V segment lost 4 bases and the J segment 0 bases; nucleotides outside the gene matches: 15. CDR3 amino acids: CASSLLRDSRINSGNTIYF. The CDR3 DNA reads TGTGCCAGCTCACTCCTGCGGGACAGCCGGATTAACTCTGGAAACACCATATATTTT.